This TCR beta chain was recovered during a study of blood T cell repertoires in COVID-19 (TCRdb year 2020). With respect to the entire study: The collaborator samples originated in the United States, Italy and Spain and spanned the acute and convalescent phases of COVID-19. The prospective study material was composed of cDNA or gDNA derived from T cells, B-cell-depleted T cells, or PBMCs. Subjects who had been exposed to COVID-19, were actively infected with it, or had recovered from it provided the deeply sampled blood TCRbeta repertoires that made up the dataset. A freely available public database, intended as a resource for researchers studying the immune response to SARS-CoV-2, is where the repertoires were released. The samples were drawn from two sources: the first 160 participants of the ongoing ImmuneRACE study, and over 1,000 subjects contributed by 6 global collaborators. Nearly every sample came with metadata listing a de-identified subject ID, COVID-19 status, age in years and sex. Where HLA class I and class II types were available, the types were taken from metadata supplied by the sample provider, not from assay-based typing.

Results and caveats for the whole study, not just this receptor: The quantity of clinical and demographic metadata differed by source and by participant and was supplied without curation.

V is cut by 2 bases and J by 7 bases, and the space between the germline ends is 23 bases. Inclusive of the bounding cysteine and phenylalanine, the CDR3 is 17 residues long. Only CDR3 DNA is held: 51 bases, read in frame from base 1. For CDR1 and CDR2, the germline V gene lists SNHLY and FYNNEI. TCRbeta CDR3 regions were amplified from genomic DNA using the immunoSEQ Assay, a bias-controlled multiplex PCR. The published analysis was carried out like this. Nucleated cell counts per sample were estimated from amplification of reference gene primers within the assay. To quantify the absolute abundance of each unique TCRbeta CDR3 rearrangement, sequence reads were collapsed and filtered. For each sample, productive Simpson clonality was calculated by taking the square root of Simpson's diversity index across productive rearrangements. Held by TCRdb, this immuneACCESS table contains in-frame sequences only and omits some clones. Under half of the omission traces to an unresolved V gene where checked; the cause of the rest is unknown. The V and J calls and clone size were taken over from that table, and D and trimming were inferred from the DNA. Recorded for this sample are roughly 230,000 clones; around 90% of them occurred a single time. Clones ranked in the top ten supply 0.83% of the sample.

One collaborating source in Seattle enrolled patients while the patients were actively infected and followed the patients over time throughout the course of disease. The collaborating institutions used their own protocols to collect whole blood in K2EDTA tubes. For TCRbeta analysis, collaborators shipped samples in one of three forms: frozen whole blood, isolated PBMCs, or DNA extracted from either of those sample types. In the case of this clone: The antigen it recognizes is unknown. There are no base qualities to consult, and no much larger clone falls within one base.

The sequence derives from a man younger than 45 with COVID-19, enrolled during active disease. What was sequenced was peripheral blood. The chain joins TRBV2 to TRBJ1-1, with the D gene not clear enough to name. In nucleotide form, the sequence is TGTGCCAGCAGTGAAACCCCCGGTCAGTTGCTTTCGGGTGAAGCTTTCTTT. It is translated as CASSETPGQLLSGEAFF.